This T cell receptor (beta chain) was identified in a study of cytomegalovirus exposure and HLA in healthy donors. The study's findings and limits: The CMV antigen specificity of a few CMV-associated chains was confirmed through in vitro analysis. It has been reported that TCR beta sequences accurately predicted the HLA-A and HLA-B alleles of most subjects. V- and J-gene trimming in TCR beta was tied to a missense DCLRE1C variant by an analysis performed later.

Germline CDR1 reads ENHRY; CDR2 reads SYGVKD. V dropped 8 bases and J dropped 8 bases, with 15 bases sitting between them. This CDR3 has 12 residues. Turning to this clone: Its antigen is unknown.

Both 60 Vbeta primers and 13 Jbeta primers went into the PCR. Only in-frame clones appear in the TCRdb table, and some are missing; sequencing was by immunoSEQ multiplex PCR. The sample shows about 180,000 clones, approximately 79% of them seen only once. The sequencing input was PBMCs. V gene TRBV10-3 combines with J gene TRBJ1-2, with D possibly TRBD1 on 6 matching bases. This receptor was identified in a woman in her 40s in good health and CMV-seronegative. CDR3 DNA: TGTGCCATCGACGAACAGGGTAACGGCTACACCTTC. It is translated as CAIDEQGNGYTF.